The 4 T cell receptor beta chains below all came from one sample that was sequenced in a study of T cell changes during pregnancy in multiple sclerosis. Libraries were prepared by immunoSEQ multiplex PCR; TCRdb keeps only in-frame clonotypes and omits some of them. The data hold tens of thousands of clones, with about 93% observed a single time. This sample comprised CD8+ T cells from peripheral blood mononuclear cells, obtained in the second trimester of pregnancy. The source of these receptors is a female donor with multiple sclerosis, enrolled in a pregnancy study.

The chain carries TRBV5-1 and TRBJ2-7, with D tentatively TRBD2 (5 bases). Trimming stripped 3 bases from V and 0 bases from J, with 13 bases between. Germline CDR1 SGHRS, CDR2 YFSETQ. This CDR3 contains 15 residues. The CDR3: CASSWGKRSSYEQYF. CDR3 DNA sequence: TGCGCCAGCAGCTGGGGTAAGCGGAGCTCCTACGAGCAGTACTTC.

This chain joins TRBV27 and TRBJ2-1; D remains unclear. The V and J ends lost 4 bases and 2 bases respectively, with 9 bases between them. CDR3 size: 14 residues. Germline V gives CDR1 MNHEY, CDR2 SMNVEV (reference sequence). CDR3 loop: CASSSLTTYNEQFF. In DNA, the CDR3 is TGTGCCAGCAGTTCTCTGACAACCTACAATGAGCAGTTCTTC.

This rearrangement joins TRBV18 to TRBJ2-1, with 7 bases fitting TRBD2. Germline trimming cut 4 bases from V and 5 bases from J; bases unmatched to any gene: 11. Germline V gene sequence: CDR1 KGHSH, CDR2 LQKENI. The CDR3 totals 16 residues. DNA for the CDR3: TGTGCCAGCTCACTTACTAGCGCGGGATTCGACAATGAGCAGTTCTTC. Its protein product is CASSLTSAGFDNEQFF.

The CDR3 sequence is CASSIPTSGRFTDTQYF. CDR3 bases: TGTGCCAGCAGCATCCCGACTAGCGGCCGGTTCACAGATACGCAGTATTTT. V and J are TRBV9 and TRBJ2-3, with 9 bases fitting TRBD2. The ends lost 4 bases at V and 2 bases at J; junction bases unmatched: 11. This CDR3 region has 17 residues. Germline V gives CDR1 SGDLS, CDR2 YYNGEE.